This T cell receptor beta chain was identified in a study of blood T cell repertoires in COVID-19. The germline CDR1 and CDR2 sequences are KGHDR and SFDVKD. The CDR3 spans 15 residues. With 4 bases removed from V and 2 bases from J, the gap between germline ends came to 11 bases. The table came from immunoSEQ multiplex PCR; TCRdb's copy has only in-frame clones and leaves some out. The repertoire holds about 150,000 clones, with approximately 80% as singletons. This clone has ten or more counts. This rearrangement joins TRBV24-1 to TRBJ1-5; D unclear. This clonotype was obtained from a human donor with acute or convalescent COVID-19. The donor label of this sample is uncertain. The sequenced sample was peripheral blood. The CDR3 coding sequence is TGTGCCACCAGTGACGCCCAGCGGGGCAATCAGCCCCAGCATTTT. This sequence encodes CATSDAQRGNQPQHF.